These 14 T cell receptor beta chains originate from one sample sequenced in a study of shared clonotypes between healthy human individuals. The table came from immunoSEQ multiplex PCR; TCRdb's copy has only in-frame clones and leaves some out. The data contain under 350,000 clones, around 90% of them seen just once; the ten biggest clones take up 15% to 20%. Sequenced: memory CD8+ T cells sorted from blood. Noted subset: CD45RO+ cells pooled with CCR7-negative TemRA cells. These receptors came from a man younger than 30 in good health.

J is TRBJ1-6 and V is TRBV6-5; TRBD1 is a possible D gene (5 bases). CDR1 is MNHEY, CDR2 SVGAGI, per germline. With 2 bases removed from V and 12 bases from J, the gap between germline ends came to 14 bases. The CDR3 totals 14 residues. In DNA, the CDR3 is TGTGCCAGCAGTTACGGGCAGGGCCGTAGACCCCTCCACTTT. Translating it yields CASSYGQGRRPLHF.

The chain couples TRBV28 to TRBJ1-1; D perhaps matches TRBD1 (5 bases). Trimming took 5 bases from V and 2 from J, leaving 9 bases between them. The CDR3 loop spans 13 amino acids. Germline V gene sequence: CDR1 MDHEN, CDR2 SYDVKM. The CDR3: CASSQGFNTEAFF. CDR3 DNA sequence: TGTGCCAGCAGTCAGGGATTTAACACTGAAGCTTTCTTT. Drawing the rest from reference TRBV28 and TRBJ1-1, the complete variable domain is DVKVTQSSRYLVKRTGEKVFLECVQDMDHENMFWYRQDPGLGLRLIYFSYDVKMKEKGDIPEGYSVSREKKERFSLILESASTNQTSMYLCASSQGFNTEAFFGQGTRLTVV.

The chain employs TRBV6-1 and TRBJ1-5, with D maybe TRBD1 (6 bases). Trimming stripped 1 base from V and 0 bases from J, with 10 bases between. Germline assignment: CDR1 MNHNS and CDR2 SASEGT. The CDR3 is made up of 16 amino acids. CDR3 sequence reads: CASSEDRGASNQPQHF. The CDR3 coding sequence is TGTGCCAGCAGTGAAGATAGGGGGGCTAGCAATCAGCCCCAGCATTTT.

V gene TRBV6-6 combines with J gene TRBJ2-7; 12 bases align to TRBD2. Germline CDR1 is MNHNY and CDR2 is SVGAGI (reference sequence). The CDR3 spans 14 residues. The trim removed 5 bases at V and 6 bases at J, leaving 5 bases unmatched. The CDR3 DNA is TGTGCCAGCAGTGTGACTAGCGGGAGCTCCGAGCAGTACTTC. This gives the protein CASSVTSGSSEQYF.

The chain uses TRBV27 and TRBJ2-7; 7 nucleotides match TRBD1. Germline loops: CDR1 MNHEY, CDR2 SMNVEV (reference sequence). V dropped 6 bases and J dropped 2; count of bases not matched to a gene: 7. This CDR3 region has 14 residues. For the CDR3, the DNA is TGTGCCAGCAGCCAGGGGGACACGACCTACGAGCAGTACTTC. Protein product: CASSQGDTTYEQYF.

This clone was seen just once. The chain recombines TRBV30 with TRBJ2-5; 13 bases are a match to TRBD2. Germline trimming cut 0 bases from V and 2 bases from J; bases unmatched to any gene: 0. The CDR3 totals 15 residues. CDR1 GTSNPN and CDR2 SVGIG come from the germline V gene (reference sequence). CDR3 in DNA: TGTGCCTGGAGTGTACTAGCGGGGGGGCAAGAGACCCAGTACTTC. As protein: CAWSVLAGGQETQYF. Full variable domain (remainder filled in from reference TRBV30 and TRBJ2-5): SQTIHQWPATLVQPVGSPLSLECTVEGTSNPNLYWYRQAAGRGLQLLFYSVGIGQISSEVPQNLSASRPQDRQFILSSKKLLLSDSGFYLCAWSVLAGGQETQYFGPGTRLLVL.

This clone was seen repeatedly, ten times or more. The CDR3 nucleotides read TGTGCCAGTGTTGGTCTGCCTATCTATAGCAATCAGCCCCAGCATTTT. Its translation: CASVGLPIYSNQPQHF. The rearrangement links TRBV28 to TRBJ1-5; no clear D gene. The germline V and J ends were trimmed by 9 bases and 0 bases, with 18 bases remaining between them. In germline, CDR1 is MDHEN, CDR2 SYDVKM. The CDR3 has 16 residues. The full variable domain, with the rest looked up from reference TRBV28 and TRBJ1-5, is DVKVTQSSRYLVKRTGEKVFLECVQDMDHENMFWYRQDPGLGLRLIYFSYDVKMKEKGDIPEGYSVSREKKERFSLILESASTNQTSMYLCASVGLPIYSNQPQHFGDGTRLSIL.

This sequence joins TRBV30 and TRBJ1-2; D is unclear. The CDR3 extends over 11 amino acids. CDR1 is GTSNPN, CDR2 SVGIG, per germline (reference sequence). The germline V and J ends were trimmed by 3 bases and 5 bases, with 7 bases remaining between them. The CDR3 here is CAWRFGYGYTF. In DNA, the CDR3 is TGTGCCTGGAGGTTTGGGTATGGCTACACCTTC.

This sequence joins TRBV19 and TRBJ1-2; possibly TRBD1 for D (5 bases). This CDR3 is 16 amino acids long. CDR1 LNHDA and CDR2 SQIVND come from the germline V gene (reference sequence). Trimming shortened V by 3 bases and J by 6 bases, and 20 bases separated the two germline ends. CDR3 sequence: CASSIDLVAGQDGYTF. The CDR3 DNA sequence: TGTGCCAGTAGTATTGATCTTGTTGCGGGGCAGGATGGCTACACCTTC.

The chain joins TRBV19 to TRBJ2-1; 14 nucleotides align to TRBD2. Losses at the gene ends were 8 bases for V and 2 bases for J; bases not matched to a gene: 5. Germline V gives CDR1 LNHDA, CDR2 SQIVND (reference sequence). The CDR3 is 16 amino acids. CDR3 nucleotide sequence: TGTGCCAGTCAAGGACTAGCGGGGGGAACCTACAATGAGCAGTTCTTC. Translation: CASQGLAGGTYNEQFF.

The table lists this clone with a count of one. The CDR3: CASSLWDSSNSPLHF. The CDR3 DNA reads as TGTGCCAGCAGCCTCTGGGACAGCTCGAATTCACCCCTCCACTTT. The chain links TRBV6-5 to TRBJ1-6; TRBD1 agrees at 7 bases. The CDR3 extends over 15 amino acids. The junction had 9 bases not matched to a gene; V was cut back by 6 bases and J by 7 bases. The germline CDR1 and CDR2 sequences are MNHEY and SVGAGI.

The chain employs TRBV6-6 and TRBJ2-7; 7 bases match TRBD2. Trimming at V came to 3 bases and at J to 3 bases, leaving 2 bases not matched to a gene. Germline values: CDR1 MNHNY, CDR2 SVGAGI (reference sequence). This CDR3 comprises 13 residues. The CDR3 coding sequence is TGTGCCAGCAGTTATCTAGCGGACTACGAGCAGTACTTC. Amino acid sequence: CASSYLADYEQYF.

This clone was observed a single time. The V and J genes are TRBV7-6 and TRBJ1-1; perhaps TRBD1 as D (5 bases). This CDR3 is 14 amino acids long. Looked up from germline, CDR1 is SGHVS and CDR2 is FNYEAQ. The ends were cut back, 5 bases at V and 5 bases at J, with 15 bases in the middle. As DNA, the CDR3 is TGTGCCAGCAGCGCCTTCGCAGGGATAACTGAAGCTTTCTTT. It encodes CASSAFAGITEAFF.

V and J are TRBV7-6 and TRBJ2-2; TRBD2 aligns across 9 bases. Per the germline V gene, CDR1 is SGHVS and CDR2 is FNYEAQ. This CDR3 is 18 amino acids long. The V gene end was trimmed by 2 bases and the J gene end by 1 base; junction bases not matched to a gene: 8. The DNA of the CDR3 is TGTGCCAGCAGCTTACGTGGAGCGGGAGGCCTGAACACCGGGGAGCTGTTTTTT. Its protein is CASSLRGAGGLNTGELFF. Full variable domain (remainder filled in from reference TRBV7-6 and TRBJ2-2): GAGVSQSPRYKVTKRGQDVALRCDPISGHVSLYWYRQALGQGPEFLTYFNYEAQQDKSGLPNDRFSAERPEGSISTLTIQRTEQRDSAMYRCASSLRGAGGLNTGELFFGEGSRLTVL.